The 19 T cell receptor beta chains in this list originate from one sample, sequenced in a study of CD8+ T cells in alopecia areata. Treatment of the sample: oral pan-JAK inhibitor, 5-10 mg twice daily. Reverse transcribed after extraction, RNA yielded cDNA as the sequencing template. Sequenced by immunoSEQ multiplex PCR; TCRdb stores in-frame clones only, minus some. The sample contains 130,000 or so clones, 61% of which appear only once. This sample comprised CD4+ T cells sorted from blood, obtained at week 4, from a patient treated with tofacitinib. All receptors come from a human donor with alopecia areata.

This chain joins TRBV10-3 and TRBJ2-2; 8 bases fit TRBD2. J was trimmed by 1 base and V by 8 bases; bases with no gene match: 9. In germline, CDR1 is ENHRY, CDR2 SYGVKD. CDR3 length equals 16 residues. CDR3 sequence: CAIWSGGLGNTGELFF. Written as DNA, the CDR3 is TGTGCCATCTGGAGTGGGGGACTAGGGAACACCGGGGAGCTGTTTTTT.

This rearrangement joins TRBV7-2 to TRBJ1-5, with 8 nucleotides matching TRBD1. Per germline, CDR1 SGHTA and CDR2 FQGNSA. V lost 5 bases, J lost 7 bases, and 10 bases stayed unmatched. This CDR3 region has 15 residues. The CDR3 sequence is CASSPQGALGQPQHF. The CDR3 DNA sequence: TGTGCCAGCAGCCCCCAGGGGGCGTTGGGGCAGCCCCAGCATTTT.

This clone was seen a handful of times. The rearrangement links TRBV19 to TRBJ2-7, with D unresolved. Germline lookup yields CDR1 LNHDA and CDR2 SQIVND (reference sequence). V was pared by 3 bases and J by 6 bases, with 15 bases between. This CDR3 is 14 amino acids long. CDR3 DNA: TGTGCCAGTAGTATGTCGGTCAGGATATCCGAGCAGTACTTC. Translation: CASSMSVRISEQYF.

The chain uses TRBV5-1 and TRBJ2-7; D is uncertain. V lost 1 base and J 5 bases, leaving 13 bases between the germline ends. The CDR3 has 14 residues. In germline, CDR1 is SGHRS, CDR2 YFSETQ. The CDR3 loop reads CASSLSYGPHEQYF. The DNA for the CDR3 is TGCGCCAGCAGCTTGAGTTACGGCCCCCACGAGCAGTACTTC.

There are a few counts of this clone. Here the CDR3 DNA reads TGTGCCTGGAGCCAGGTAGTGCGGGGCACTGAAGCTTTCTTT. Translating gives CAWSQVVRGTEAFF. The genes are TRBV30 and TRBJ1-1; D remains ambiguous. Per the germline V gene, CDR1 is GTSNPN and CDR2 is SVGIG (reference sequence). The germline V and J ends were trimmed by 3 bases and 4 bases, with 15 bases remaining between them. The CDR3 has 14 amino acids.

The chain is built from TRBV29-1 and TRBJ2-7; 13 nucleotides agree with TRBD2. V was pared by 6 bases and J by 0 bases, with 8 bases of the junction left unmatched. The CDR3 spans 16 residues. CDR1 and CDR2 from the germline V gene are SQVTM and ANQGSEA. CDR3 residues: CSVRGTSGASSYEQYF. The CDR3 bases are TGCAGCGTCCGAGGGACTAGCGGGGCAAGCTCCTACGAGCAGTACTTC.

V gene TRBV7-9 combines with J gene TRBJ2-5; 8 bases fit TRBD2. The CDR3 extends over 17 amino acids. J was trimmed by 2 bases and V by 1 base; bases with no gene match: 9. Germline assignment: CDR1 SEHNR and CDR2 FQNEAQ (reference sequence). The CDR3 DNA is TGTGCCAGCAGCTTAGGAGTAGGTAGCGGGACGCAAGAGACCCAGTACTTC. Amino acid sequence: CASSLGVGSGTQETQYF.

The rearrangement links TRBV4-1 to TRBJ2-3; 8 bases are shared with TRBD1. Germline CDR1 is MGHRA and CDR2 is YSYEKL. Unmatched junction bases numbered 6, after V lost 4 bases and J lost 3 bases. The CDR3 runs 15 residues. CDR3 DNA sequence: TGCGCCAGCAGCCTCGGACAGGGTATGACAGATACGCAGTATTTT. Its protein is CASSLGQGMTDTQYF.

This chain joins TRBV5-1 and TRBJ2-1; D might be TRBD1 or TRBD2, each matching 5 bases. Trimming took off 7 bases at V and 0 bases at J, with 14 bases between the two ends. Looked up from germline, CDR1 is SGHRS and CDR2 is YFSETQ. The CDR3 is 15 residues long. The CDR3 nucleotides read TGCGCCAGCGAACCCGGGACCGCCTCCTACAATGAGCAGTTCTTC. Protein: CASEPGTASYNEQFF.

This clone occurred once. This chain joins TRBV10-3 and TRBJ2-7; 8 bases map to TRBD2. The CDR3 contains 13 residues. Losses at the gene ends were 7 bases for V and 5 bases for J; bases not matched to a gene: 7. The germline V gene has CDR1 ENHRY and CDR2 SYGVKD. The CDR3 is CAITATSGDEQYF. The CDR3 DNA sequence: TGTGCCATCACCGCCACTAGCGGCGACGAGCAGTACTTC.

This chain uses TRBV11-3 with TRBJ2-2; D is possibly TRBD1 (5 bases). Germline V gene sequence: CDR1 SGHNT, CDR2 YENEEA. CDR3 length equals 14 residues. Deletions cut 10 bases from V and 2 bases from J, with 14 bases between. CDR3 nucleotides: TGTGCCACCTACCAGACAGCTAACACCGGGGAGCTGTTTTTT. It specifies CATYQTANTGELFF. Filled out from reference TRBV11-3 and TRBJ2-2, the complete variable domain reads EAGVVQSPRYKIIEKKQPVAFWCNPISGHNTLYWYLQNLGQGPELLIRYENEEAVDDSQLPKDRFSAERLKGVDSTLKIQPAELGDSAVYLCATYQTANTGELFFGEGSRLTVL.

The sample holds a few counts of this clone. The chain combines TRBV7-9 with TRBJ2-3; D is possibly TRBD1 (5 bases). The V and J ends lost 5 bases and 3 bases respectively, with 6 bases between them. The germline V gene has CDR1 SEHNR and CDR2 FQNEAQ (reference sequence). The CDR3 consists of 12 residues. CDR3 bases: TGTGCCAGCAGCAGGGGAACAGATACGCAGTATTTT. It specifies CASSRGTDTQYF.

The gene calls are TRBV10-3 and TRBJ2-7; TRBD1 aligns across 7 bases. Per the germline V gene, CDR1 is ENHRY and CDR2 is SYGVKD. With 11 bases clipped from V and 4 bases from J, the junction kept 11 bases outside the gene matches. The CDR3 runs to 13 residues. The CDR3 sequence: CAVRDSNFYEQYF. The CDR3 DNA sequence: TGTGCCGTCCGGGACAGCAATTTTTACGAGCAGTACTTC.

In this sample, this clone turned up a few times. This chain joins TRBV30 and TRBJ2-7; D might be TRBD1 (6 bases). V was cut by 4 bases and J by 2 bases, with 9 bases left in between. The CDR3 covers 12 residues. Germline V gene sequence: CDR1 GTSNPN, CDR2 SVGIG (reference sequence). The CDR3 DNA reads as TGTGCCTGGACCAGGGGACCCTACGAGCAGTACTTC. Amino acid sequence: CAWTRGPYEQYF.

The chain employs TRBV25-1 and TRBJ1-1; the D is unclear. V was cut by 5 bases and J by 4 bases, with 17 bases left in between. This CDR3 is built from 15 residues. The germline V gene encodes CDR1 MGHDK and CDR2 SYGVNS. The CDR3 loop reads CASSKGTKRGTEAFF. CDR3 in DNA: TGTGCCAGCAGTAAGGGCACAAAGCGGGGCACTGAAGCTTTCTTT.

The rearrangement joins TRBV19 to TRBJ2-5; possibly TRBD2 for D (6 bases). Trimming took 1 base from V and 5 from J, leaving 14 bases between them. The CDR3 runs 15 residues. Germline V gene lookup returns CDR1 LNHDA and CDR2 SQIVND (reference sequence). This CDR3 is CASSIAAARGETQYF. Written as DNA, the CDR3 is TGTGCCAGTAGTATAGCCGCAGCCCGGGGGGAGACCCAGTACTTC.

V and J are TRBV5-1 and TRBJ2-3; D might be TRBD1 (6 bases). This CDR3 is 14 amino acids long. V lost 2 bases, J lost 5 bases, and 12 bases lay in between. Germline CDR1 SGHRS, CDR2 YFSETQ. Written as DNA, the CDR3 is TGCGCCAGCAGCTTTGGGACATCGCGAGATACGCAGTATTTT. Its protein product is CASSFGTSRDTQYF.

This clone has just one count. The genes are TRBV27 and TRBJ2-7; the match to TRBD1 covers 9 bases. The length of the CDR3 is 14 residues. V was clipped by 4 bases and J by 4 bases; unmatched bases: 5. CDR1 and CDR2 (germline): MNHEY, SMNVEV (reference sequence). CDR3 DNA sequence: TGTGCCAGCAGTTGGTCCGGGACAGGGTACGAGCAGTACTTC. Its translation: CASSWSGTGYEQYF.

On this clone: The sample contains more than one DNA sequence encoding this CDR3. The rearrangement uses TRBV29-1 and TRBJ2-3; tentative D call: TRBD1 (5 bases). The CDR3 has 14 residues. Germline V gene data show CDR1 as SQVTM and CDR2 as ANQGSEA. The ends were cut back, 1 base at V and 1 base at J, with 9 bases in the middle. CDR3 protein: CSVEGQGGTDTQYF. The DNA of the CDR3 is TGCAGCGTTGAAGGGCAGGGCGGCACAGATACGCAGTATTTT.